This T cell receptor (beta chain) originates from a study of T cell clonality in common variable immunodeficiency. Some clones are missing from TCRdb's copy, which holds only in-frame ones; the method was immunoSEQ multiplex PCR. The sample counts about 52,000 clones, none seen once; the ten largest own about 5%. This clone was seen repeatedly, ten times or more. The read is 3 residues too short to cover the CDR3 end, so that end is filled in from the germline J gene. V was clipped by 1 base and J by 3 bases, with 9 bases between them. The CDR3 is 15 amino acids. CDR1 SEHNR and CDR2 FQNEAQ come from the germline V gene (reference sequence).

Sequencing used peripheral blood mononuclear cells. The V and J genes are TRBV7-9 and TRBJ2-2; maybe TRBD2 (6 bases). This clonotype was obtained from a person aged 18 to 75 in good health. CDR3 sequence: CASSLGLGYTGELFF. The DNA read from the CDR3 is TGTGCCAGCAGCTTAGGACTAGGGTACACCGGGGAG.